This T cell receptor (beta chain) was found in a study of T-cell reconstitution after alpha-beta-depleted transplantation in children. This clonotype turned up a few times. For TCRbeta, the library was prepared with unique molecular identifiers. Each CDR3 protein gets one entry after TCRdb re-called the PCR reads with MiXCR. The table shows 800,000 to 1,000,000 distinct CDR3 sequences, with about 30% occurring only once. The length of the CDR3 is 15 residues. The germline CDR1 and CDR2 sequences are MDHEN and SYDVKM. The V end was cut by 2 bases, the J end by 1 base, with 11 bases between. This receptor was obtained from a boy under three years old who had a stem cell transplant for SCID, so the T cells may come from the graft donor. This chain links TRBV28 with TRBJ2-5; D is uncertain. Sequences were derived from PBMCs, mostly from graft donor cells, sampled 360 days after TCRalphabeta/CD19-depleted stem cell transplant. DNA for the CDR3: TGTGCCAGCAGTTTAGGGTGGTCGGTCCAAGAGACCCAGTACTTC. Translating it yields CASSLGWSVQETQYF.